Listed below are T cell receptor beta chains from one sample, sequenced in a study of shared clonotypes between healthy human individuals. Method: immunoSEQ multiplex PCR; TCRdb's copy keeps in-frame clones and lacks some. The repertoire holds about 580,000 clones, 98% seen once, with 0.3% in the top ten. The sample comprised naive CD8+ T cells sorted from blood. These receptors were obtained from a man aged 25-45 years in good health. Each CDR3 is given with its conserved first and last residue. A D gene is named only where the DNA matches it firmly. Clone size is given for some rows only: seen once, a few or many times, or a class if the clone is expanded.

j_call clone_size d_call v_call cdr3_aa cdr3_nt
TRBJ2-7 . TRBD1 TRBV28 CASSFLADRADEQYF TGTGCCAGCAGCTTCCTGGCCGACAGGGCGGACGAGCAGTACTTC
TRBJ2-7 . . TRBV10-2 CASSEWGGRPYEQYF TGCGCCAGCAGTGAGTGGGGGGGGCGTCCCTACGAGCAGTACTTC
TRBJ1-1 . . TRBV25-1 CASSRQNTEAFF TGTGCCAGCAGCCGACAGAACACTGAAGCTTTCTTT
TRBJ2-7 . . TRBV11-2 CASSLPFKYEQYF TGTGCCAGCAGCTTACCCTTTAAATACGAGCAGTACTTC
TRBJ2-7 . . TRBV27 CATKWGDGGSYEQYF TGTGCCACCAAGTGGGGAGACGGGGGTTCCTACGAGCAGTACTTC
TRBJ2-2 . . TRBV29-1 CSVERGVTGELFF TGCAGCGTTGAGCGGGGAGTCACCGGGGAGCTGTTTTTT
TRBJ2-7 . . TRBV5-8 CASSHGTSYEQYF TGTGCCAGCAGCCACGGGACCTCTTACGAGCAGTACTTC
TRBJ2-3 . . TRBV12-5 CASGLGPGAEDTQYF TGTGCTAGTGGTTTGGGACCAGGGGCGGAGGATACGCAGTATTTT
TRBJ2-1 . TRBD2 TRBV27 CASSFLKTSGKDNEQFF TGTGCCAGCAGTTTCCTCAAAACTAGCGGGAAGGATAATGAGCAGTTCTTC
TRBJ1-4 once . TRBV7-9 CASSPTGTLNEKLFF TGTGCCAGCAGCCCCACAGGGACGCTAAATGAAAAACTGTTTTTT
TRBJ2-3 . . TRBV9 CASSVDGGVTDTQYF TGTGCCAGCAGCGTAGATGGGGGAGTGACAGATACGCAGTATTTT
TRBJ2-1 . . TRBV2 CASTGKSNEQFF TGTGCCAGCACGGGGAAATCGAATGAGCAGTTCTTC
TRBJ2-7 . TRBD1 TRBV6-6 CASRTGDRDYEQYF TGTGCCAGCAGGACAGGGGACAGGGATTACGAGCAGTACTTC
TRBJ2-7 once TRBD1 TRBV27 CASRAQGAVEQYF TGTGCCAGCAGAGCCCAGGGGGCGGTCGAGCAGTACTTC
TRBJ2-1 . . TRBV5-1 CASGPPPGYNEQFF TGCGCCAGCGGACCTCCGCCCGGCTACAATGAGCAGTTCTTC
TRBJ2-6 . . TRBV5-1 CASSPGDSGANVLTF TGCGCCAGCAGCCCAGGGGACTCTGGGGCCAACGTCCTGACTTTC
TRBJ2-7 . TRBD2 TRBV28 CASRSGRVYEQYF TGTGCCAGCAGAAGCGGGAGGGTTTATGAGCAGTACTTC
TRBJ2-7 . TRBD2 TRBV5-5 CASSPGAGEYEQYF TGTGCCAGCAGCCCCGGGGCGGGAGAGTACGAGCAGTACTTC
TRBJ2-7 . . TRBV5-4 CASSQSREQYF TGTGCCAGCAGCCAAAGTCGCGAGCAGTACTTC
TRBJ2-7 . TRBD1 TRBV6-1 CASSELGTATYEQYF TGTGCCAGCAGTGAACTTGGGACAGCGACCTACGAGCAGTACTTC
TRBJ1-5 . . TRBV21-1 CASSSKGGAEPQHF TGTGCCAGCAGCTCTAAAGGTGGGGCGGAGCCCCAGCATTTT
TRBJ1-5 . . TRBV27 CASSLNPTERQHF TGTGCCAGCAGTTTAAACCCCACCGAGCGCCAGCATTTT
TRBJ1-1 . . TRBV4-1 CASSQERGPGTEAFF TGCGCCAGCAGCCAAGAACGGGGTCCTGGCACTGAAGCTTTCTTT
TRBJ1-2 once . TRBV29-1 CSVEDRGVGRPINYGYTF TGCAGCGTTGAAGATAGAGGCGTAGGCAGACCAATCAACTATGGCTACACCTTC
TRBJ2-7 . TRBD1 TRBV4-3 CASSQDRTGSYEQYF TGCGCCAGCAGCCAAGATCGGACAGGCTCCTACGAGCAGTACTTC
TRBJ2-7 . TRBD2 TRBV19 CASSILAGGPGEQYF TGTGCCAGTAGTATCTTAGCGGGAGGGCCCGGCGAGCAGTACTTC
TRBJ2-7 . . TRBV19 CASSIASSYEQYF TGTGCCAGTAGTATAGCGAGCTCCTACGAGCAGTACTTC
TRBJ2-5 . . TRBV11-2 CASTPFGVQETQYF TGTGCCAGCACCCCCTTCGGGGTCCAAGAGACCCAGTACTTC
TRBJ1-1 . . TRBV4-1 CASSSQGSEAFF TGCGCCAGCAGCTCCCAGGGCTCTGAAGCTTTCTTT
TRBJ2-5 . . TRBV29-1 CSVDPGGPATQYF TGCAGCGTGGACCCGGGCGGTCCGGCGACCCAGTACTTC
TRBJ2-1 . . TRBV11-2 CASSLTAFFRDEQFF TGTGCCAGCAGCTTAACAGCATTCTTTCGGGATGAGCAGTTCTTC
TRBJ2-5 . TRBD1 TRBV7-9 CASSLVGRGSFLQETQYF TGTGCCAGCAGCTTAGTTGGCAGGGGGTCCTTTCTCCAAGAGACCCAGTACTTC
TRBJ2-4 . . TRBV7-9 CASSSPGTGKNIQYF TGTGCCAGCAGCTCACCCGGGACGGGGAAAAACATTCAGTACTTC
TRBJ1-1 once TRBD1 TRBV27 CASSSLGTGLGGNTEAFF TGTGCCAGCAGTTCCCTCGGGACAGGCTTGGGTGGGAACACTGAAGCTTTCTTT
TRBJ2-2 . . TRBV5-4 CAILQGGNTGELFF TGTGCCATCCTCCAGGGGGGGAACACCGGGGAGCTGTTTTTT
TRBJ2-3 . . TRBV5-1 CASSLSGPSTDTQYF TGCGCCAGCAGCCTGAGCGGACCGAGCACAGATACGCAGTATTTT
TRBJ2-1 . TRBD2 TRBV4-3 CASSPPGRARRDEQFF TGCGCCAGCAGCCCCCCCGGGAGGGCCCGGCGGGATGAGCAGTTCTTC
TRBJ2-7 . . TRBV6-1 CATRNEQYF TGTGCCACCCGCAACGAGCAGTACTTC
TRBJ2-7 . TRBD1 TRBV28 CASSQARTGGLIGYEQYF TGTGCCAGCAGTCAAGCTCGGACAGGGGGCCTGATCGGCTACGAGCAGTACTTC
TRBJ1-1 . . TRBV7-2 CASSTRQASEAFF TGTGCCAGCAGCACCAGACAGGCATCTGAAGCTTTCTTT
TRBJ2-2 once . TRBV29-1 CSVEMEGSNTGELFF TGCAGCGTTGAAATGGAGGGCTCGAACACCGGGGAGCTGTTTTTT
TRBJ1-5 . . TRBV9 CASSALGDHNQPQHF TGTGCCAGCAGCGCGTTAGGGGACCACAATCAGCCCCAGCATTTT
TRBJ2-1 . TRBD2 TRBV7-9 CASSLSSGGRRFEQFF TGTGCCAGCAGCTTATCATCGGGCGGGAGAAGGTTTGAGCAGTTCTTC
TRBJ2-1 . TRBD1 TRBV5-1 CASSPWTGEDNEQFF TGCGCCAGCAGCCCCTGGACAGGGGAGGACAATGAGCAGTTCTTC
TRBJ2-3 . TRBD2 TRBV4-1 CASSRLAGETDTQYF TGCGCCAGCAGCAGGCTAGCGGGAGAAACAGATACGCAGTATTTT
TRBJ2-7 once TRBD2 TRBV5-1 CASSLVSGAHGEQYF TGCGCCAGCAGCTTGGTTAGCGGGGCCCATGGAGAGCAGTACTTC
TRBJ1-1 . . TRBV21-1 CASSKRIATQFTEAFF TGTGCCAGCAGCAAACGCATAGCTACACAATTCACTGAAGCTTTCTTT
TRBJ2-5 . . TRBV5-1 CASSPRGGGETQYF TGCGCCAGCAGCCCGAGAGGAGGGGGAGAGACCCAGTACTTC
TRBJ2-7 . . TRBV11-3 CASSLGTVTYEQYF TGTGCCAGCAGCTTAGGGACGGTCACCTACGAGCAGTACTTC